Listed here are 13 T cell receptor beta chains from one sample, sequenced in a study of T cells in Graves' hyperthyroidism and ophthalmopathy. There were TCR beta CDR3 regions amplified from RNA transcripts. Researchers ran a first-round RT-PCR on the TCR CDR3 using the HTBI primer set. One entry per CDR3 protein, called by TCRdb with MiXCR from the multiplex PCR reads. In the table there are approximately 640,000 distinct CDR3 sequences, 15% to 20% of which are singletons. Input material: blood. These receptors were obtained from a man in his fifties with Graves' hyperthyroidism.

This chain uses TRBV5-1 with TRBJ1-1; D remains ambiguous. CDR1 SGHRS and CDR2 YFSETQ come from the germline V gene. The CDR3 loop spans 16 amino acids. Trimming removed 3 bases from V and 1 base from J, with 16 bases in between. DNA of the CDR3: TGCGCCAGCAGCTGGAATCGAGGTCCCGCGAACACTGAAGCTTTCTTT. It encodes CASSWNRGPANTEAFF.

This clonotype was observed a few times. The rearrangement joins TRBV5-1 to TRBJ2-1, with TRBD1 matching over 8 bases. Trimming at V came to 4 bases and at J to 1 base, leaving 4 bases not matched to a gene. The germline gives CDR1 SGHRS, CDR2 YFSETQ. CDR3 length: 15 amino acids. The CDR3, as DNA: TGCGCCAGCAGCAACGGACAGGGTTCCTACAATGAGCAGTTCTTC. This sequence encodes CASSNGQGSYNEQFF.

In DNA form, the CDR3 reads TGTGCCGGACGGGCCGATTGGGGAGAGACCCAGTACTTC. This translates into CAGRADWGETQYF. The V and J genes are TRBV10-3 and TRBJ2-5; D is unresolved. V lost 11 bases to trimming and J lost 4 bases, with 17 bases between them. This CDR3 is built from 13 residues. The germline gives CDR1 ENHRY, CDR2 SYGVKD.

The chain joins TRBV25-1 to TRBJ2-1; D might be TRBD2 (5 bases). V lost 2 bases to trimming and J lost 4 bases, with 12 bases between them. CDR1 and CDR2 (germline): MGHDK, SYGVNS. This CDR3 comprises 15 residues. CDR3 DNA sequence: TGTGCCAGCAGTGAAGAGATTGGGAGTTACAATGAGCAGTTCTTC. This codes for CASSEEIGSYNEQFF.

V usage is TRBV29-1 and J usage is TRBJ1-2; 8 nucleotides line up with TRBD1. The V segment lost 4 bases and the J segment 4 bases; nucleotides outside the gene matches: 14. The V gene's germline CDR1 is SQVTM and CDR2 ANQGSEA. The CDR3 is 16 amino acids. CDR3 in DNA: TGCAGCGTTGGGGAAAGCAGGGGGCAAATCATCTATGGCTACACCTTC. Amino acids: CSVGESRGQIIYGYTF.

V is TRBV20-1 and J is TRBJ2-5; 13 bases are shared with TRBD2. CDR1 is DFQATT, CDR2 SNEGSKA, per germline (reference sequence). V gave up 6 bases and J gave up 6 bases; unmatched junction bases: 4. CDR3 size: 13 residues. As DNA, the CDR3 is TGCAGTGCCCGACTAGCGGGAGGACAGACCCAGTACTTC. This codes for CSARLAGGQTQYF.

In its sample, this clonotype was seen many times. V and J are TRBV27 and TRBJ1-1; 7 bases are shared with TRBD1. This CDR3 spans 13 amino acids. CDR1 and CDR2 (germline): MNHEY, SMNVEV (reference sequence). Trimming took 2 bases from V and 10 from J; bases not matched to a gene: 7. The CDR3 loop is CASSLRQGIGAFF. The CDR3 DNA reads TGTGCCAGCAGTTTAAGACAGGGTATTGGAGCTTTCTTT.

This clonotype showed up just a few times. The chain joins TRBV19 to TRBJ2-1; possibly TRBD2 for D (6 bases). CDR3 length: 17 amino acids. The V end was cut by 5 bases, the J end by 0 bases, with 17 bases between. CDR1 is LNHDA, CDR2 SQIVND, per germline (reference sequence). This chain's CDR3 is CASSGGSGKSSYNEQFF. The CDR3 nucleotides read TGTGCCAGTAGTGGGGGGAGCGGAAAGAGCTCCTACAATGAGCAGTTCTTC.

The chain recombines TRBV19 with TRBJ2-1; 7 positions agree with TRBD1. V was pared by 9 bases and J by 5 bases, with 16 bases of the junction left unmatched. CDR1 is LNHDA and CDR2 is SQIVND in the germline V gene (reference sequence). The CDR3 runs 16 residues. CDR3 sequence reads: CASRTDSKGADNEQFF. The CDR3 bases are TGTGCCAGCAGGACCGATTCAAAGGGGGCGGACAATGAGCAGTTCTTC.

At least ten counts were recorded for this clonotype. The J gene is TRBJ2-3, the V gene TRBV11-2; D remains unclear. Looked up from germline, CDR1 is SGHAT and CDR2 is FQNNGV. This CDR3 has 16 residues. The V gene lost 0 bases and the J gene lost 2 bases, with 12 bases spanning the gap. The CDR3 sequence is CASSLDYRSSTDTQYF. The CDR3, as DNA: TGTGCCAGCAGCTTAGATTACAGATCTTCCACAGATACGCAGTATTTT.

This clonotype was counted ten times or more. The CDR3 DNA is TGTGCCAGCAGCTTAGCTCCGGGACCTCCCGGAGATGAGCAGTTCTTC. Protein: CASSLAPGPPGDEQFF. V is TRBV11-2 and J is TRBJ2-1; D tentatively reads TRBD1 or TRBD2 (5 bases each). The CDR3 runs 16 residues. Germline V lookup: CDR1 SGHAT, CDR2 FQNNGV. The germline V and J ends were trimmed by 1 base and 8 bases, with 18 bases remaining between them.

This clonotype has more than one count but fewer than ten. This chain connects TRBV20-1 to TRBJ2-7; 8 bases are a match to TRBD2. Germline V CDR1 and CDR2: DFQATT, SNEGSKA (reference sequence). V was clipped by 5 bases and J by 3 bases; unmatched bases: 6. The CDR3 sequence is 13 residues long. The DNA for the CDR3 is TGCAGTGCTGATTTCACTAGCGGCTACGAGCAGTACTTC. Protein sequence: CSADFTSGYEQYF.

The genes are TRBV19 and TRBJ2-2; D might be TRBD2 (5 bases). Germline values: CDR1 LNHDA, CDR2 SQIVND (reference sequence). This CDR3 region has 13 residues. V dropped 1 base and J dropped 6 bases, with 6 bases sitting between them. The CDR3, as DNA: TGTGCCAGTAGTATAGGTAGCGCCGGGGAGCTGTTTTTT. Residues: CASSIGSAGELFF.